The 20 T cell receptor beta chains reported below all come from one sample, sequenced in a study of read filtering for tumor transcriptome and immune sequencing. This library used approximately 390 ng RNA and molecular barcoded adaptors spanning alpha/delta and beta/gamma chains. MiXCR, run by TCRdb on the reads, gives a single entry per CDR3 protein. The top ten clones hold under 20% of a sample with 25,000 or so distinct CDR3 sequences, 20% to 25% of them seen once. The sequencing input was a population of CD138-negative cells sorted from bone marrow. The receptors shown here come from a donor aged 40 or older with multiple myeloma.

In regard to this clonotype: A single base is all that separates this from a far larger clone, so a read error is likely. The rearrangement links TRBV6-5 to TRBJ2-7; D possibly matches TRBD1 or TRBD2 (5 bases each). The J call could be wrong; TRBJ2-1 is a better fit for the DNA end. CDR1 is MNHEY, CDR2 SVGAGI, per germline. The CDR3 spans 15 residues. CDR3 in DNA: TGTGCCAGCAGTTACTGGGACGTCCTGTCCTACGAGCAGTTCTTC. As protein: CASSYWDVLSYEQFF.

As to this clonotype: This may be a read error: a much more frequent sequence differs by one nucleotide. This chain connects TRBV7-9 to TRBJ1-5; unclear D gene. Trimming took 4 bases from V and 6 from J, leaving 7 bases between them. Germline V gene lookup returns CDR1 SEHNR and CDR2 FQNEAQ (reference sequence). This CDR3 is 12 amino acids long. CDR3 loop: CASSSYSQPQHF. The CDR3 DNA reads as TGTGCCAGCAGCTCCTACAGTCAGCCCCAGCATTTT.

At least ten counts were recorded for this clonotype. The CDR3 spells CSVGSGGETQYF. CDR3 bases: TGCAGCGTTGGTAGCGGGGGAGAGACCCAGTACTTC. This chain uses TRBV29-1 with TRBJ2-5, with TRBD2 identical over 9 bases. Per germline, CDR1 SQVTM and CDR2 ANQGSEA. The CDR3 extends over 12 amino acids. The J segment lost 4 bases and the V segment lost 4 bases, leaving 1 base of the junction unmatched.

This clonotype came up many times. This chain connects TRBV5-1 to TRBJ2-1, with D maybe TRBD2 (6 bases). CDR1 is SGHRS, CDR2 YFSETQ, per germline. The V and J ends lost 0 bases and 10 bases respectively, with 20 bases between them. The CDR3 extends over 16 amino acids. The CDR3 sequence is CASSLAWGPAGNEQFF. DNA of the CDR3: TGCGCCAGCAGCTTGGCCTGGGGCCCCGCGGGGAACGAGCAGTTCTTC.

This clonotype has only one observation. Given the absence of the conserved phenylalanine or tryptophan at the CDR3 end, a read error is likely. The chain is built from TRBV10-2 and TRBJ2-7, with 11 bases lining up with TRBD2. This CDR3 has 15 amino acids. Trimming removed 3 bases from V and 2 bases from J; junction bases left unmatched: 3. CDR1 is WSHSY and CDR2 is SAAADI in the germline V gene. The CDR3 region is CASSELAGETYEQYL. As DNA, the CDR3 is TGCGCCAGCAGTGAACTAGCGGGAGAAACCTACGAGCAGTACCTC.

This clonotype has at least ten counts. The gene calls are TRBV2 and TRBJ2-7, with 9 bases fitting TRBD1. With 7 bases clipped from V and 4 bases from J, the junction kept 11 bases outside the gene matches. Looked up from germline, CDR1 is SNHLY and CDR2 is FYNNEI. This CDR3 region has 15 residues. The CDR3 region is CASTLGQGLSYEQYF. DNA of the CDR3: TGTGCCAGCACCTTAGGACAGGGGCTTTCGTACGAGCAGTACTTC.

In this sample, this clonotype turned up many times. The V and J genes are TRBV11-2 and TRBJ2-7; D might be TRBD1 or TRBD2, each matching 5 bases. The germline gives CDR1 SGHAT, CDR2 FQNNGV. Trimming took 0 bases from V and 2 from J, leaving 14 bases between them. The CDR3 covers 16 residues. For the CDR3, the DNA is TGTGCCAGCAGCTTAGATTCGGGACCGTACACCTACGAGCAGTACTTC. The encoded protein is CASSLDSGPYTYEQYF.

This rearrangement joins TRBV20-1 to TRBJ2-7; D is unresolved. Germline CDR1 DFQATT, CDR2 SNEGSKA (reference sequence). The CDR3 contains 14 residues. Between the trimmed V and J ends, which lost 0 bases and 3 bases, there was a span of 12 bases. The DNA for the CDR3 is TGCAGTGCTAGAGATGAGAACTACGGCTACGAGCAGTACTTC. Its protein product is CSARDENYGYEQYF.

Comments on this clonotype: A far bigger clonotype differs at one base, so this is likely a read error. The chain combines TRBV7-9 with TRBJ1-4, with TRBD2 as a possible D gene (5 bases). The J call may be wrong; the DNA end is better matched by TRBJ2-3. This CDR3 is built from 13 residues. Germline V CDR1 and CDR2: SEHNR, FQNEAQ (reference sequence). CDR3 amino acids: CTSSPGGANTQYF. Here the CDR3 DNA reads TGTACCAGCAGCCCCGGAGGAGCAAATACGCAGTATTTT.

This clonotype has ten or more counts. The rearrangement joins TRBV29-1 to TRBJ1-1; TRBD1 matches 8 bases. The V gene's germline CDR1 is SQVTM and CDR2 ANQGSEA. The CDR3 length is 15 residues. The V and J ends lost 4 bases and 4 bases, in that order; junction bases with no gene match: 11. The CDR3 bases are TGCAGCGTTGTCAGGACAGGGTGGAGGGGCACTGAAGCTTTCTTT. Translated: CSVVRTGWRGTEAFF.

This clonotype was seen ten or more times. V gene TRBV7-3 combines with J gene TRBJ2-2; D might be TRBD1 (6 bases). V lost 5 bases, J lost 4 bases, and 14 bases lay in between. Germline V lookup: CDR1 SGHTA, CDR2 FQGTGA. This CDR3 comprises 15 residues. CDR3 nucleotide sequence: TGTGCCAGCAGCCTCAACAGGGTTGGCACCGGGGAGCTGTTTTTT. Protein product: CASSLNRVGTGELFF.

This clonotype occurred many times. The chain is built from TRBV29-1 and TRBJ2-5; tentatively, D is TRBD2 (6 bases). The CDR3 extends over 13 amino acids. The ends were cut back, 5 bases at V and 2 bases at J, with 12 bases in the middle. CDR1 SQVTM and CDR2 ANQGSEA come from the germline V gene. The DNA for the CDR3 is TGCAGCGTTAGGGCGGGGTATCAAGAGACCCAGTACTTC. This gives the protein CSVRAGYQETQYF.

This clonotype appeared many times. The V gene is TRBV9, the J gene TRBJ2-1; perhaps TRBD2 as D (6 bases). This CDR3 is 16 amino acids long. Germline lookup yields CDR1 SGDLS and CDR2 YYNGEE. V lost 0 bases to trimming and J lost 4 bases, with 14 bases between them. This chain's CDR3 is CASSVGETRPYNEQFF. CDR3 bases: TGTGCCAGCAGCGTAGGGGAGACTAGGCCGTACAATGAGCAGTTCTTC.

Concerning this clonotype itself: This sequence is one base from a far larger clone and is likely a read error. The chain is built from TRBV11-2 and TRBJ2-1; D perhaps matches TRBD1 (6 bases). Trimming took 1 base from V and 10 from J, leaving 8 bases between them. Germline V CDR1 and CDR2: SGHAT, FQNNGV. This CDR3 contains 12 residues. CDR3 amino acids: CASSLVRGEQFF. The CDR3 nucleotides are TGTGCCAGCAGCTTAGTCAGGGGAGAGCAGTTCTTC.

This clonotype was seen many times. The V call is TRBV29-1, the J call TRBJ2-2; TRBD2 aligns across 12 bases. Looked up from germline, CDR1 is SQVTM and CDR2 is ANQGSEA. This CDR3 is 14 amino acids long. J gave up 1 base and V 6 bases, and 0 bases lay outside the gene matches. The CDR3 loop is CSVTSGGNTGELFF. The CDR3 nucleotides are TGCAGCGTGACTAGCGGGGGGAACACCGGGGAGCTGTTTTTT.

This clonotype has ten or more counts. The chain is built from TRBV24-1 and TRBJ2-1; 8 nucleotides match TRBD1. The junction had 0 bases not matched to a gene; V was cut back by 0 bases and J by 6 bases. This CDR3 is built from 14 residues. Germline lookup yields CDR1 KGHDR and CDR2 SFDVKD. For the CDR3, the DNA is TGTGCCACCAGTGATTTGACAGGGGGCAATGAGCAGTTCTTC. This translates into CATSDLTGGNEQFF.

This clonotype occurred many times. The chain has TRBV29-1 and TRBJ2-7; tentative D call: TRBD2 (5 bases). V was cut by 4 bases and J by 2 bases, with 12 bases left in between. The germline V gene encodes CDR1 SQVTM and CDR2 ANQGSEA. The CDR3 contains 13 residues. The CDR3 bases are TGCAGCGTTGTCGGACTGAGAACCTACGAGCAGTACTTC. This translates into CSVVGLRTYEQYF.

This clonotype was observed at least ten times. The V gene is TRBV28, the J gene TRBJ2-1, with no clear D. V was cut by 6 bases and J by 4 bases, with 16 bases left in between. CDR3 length equals 15 residues. CDR1 and CDR2 from the germline V gene are MDHEN and SYDVKM. For the CDR3, the DNA is TGTGCCAGCAGACCAGACTCGGATTATTACAATGAGCAGTTCTTC. This translates into CASRPDSDYYNEQFF.

Notes on this clonotype: A much bigger clone sits one base away, suggesting this may be a read error. The gene calls are TRBV27 and TRBJ1-1; unclear D gene. CDR1 and CDR2 (germline): MNHEY, SMNVEV (reference sequence). Deletions cut 8 bases from V and 1 base from J, with 14 bases between. The CDR3 spans 14 residues. This chain's CDR3 is CASGPKAGNTEAFF. The CDR3 nucleotides are TGTGCCAGCGGTCCCAAGGCCGGGAACACTGAAGCTTTCTTT.

This clonotype was observed many times. CDR3 sequence (DNA): TGTGCCAGTAGTATGGGGGTGGGTCCGGCGGATACGCAGTATTTT. It encodes CASSMGVGPADTQYF. This chain joins TRBV19 and TRBJ2-3; D possibly matches TRBD1 or TRBD2 (5 bases each). This CDR3 has 15 residues. Per the germline V gene, CDR1 is LNHDA and CDR2 is SQIVND (reference sequence). Trimming took off 3 bases at V and 6 bases at J, with 16 bases between the two ends.